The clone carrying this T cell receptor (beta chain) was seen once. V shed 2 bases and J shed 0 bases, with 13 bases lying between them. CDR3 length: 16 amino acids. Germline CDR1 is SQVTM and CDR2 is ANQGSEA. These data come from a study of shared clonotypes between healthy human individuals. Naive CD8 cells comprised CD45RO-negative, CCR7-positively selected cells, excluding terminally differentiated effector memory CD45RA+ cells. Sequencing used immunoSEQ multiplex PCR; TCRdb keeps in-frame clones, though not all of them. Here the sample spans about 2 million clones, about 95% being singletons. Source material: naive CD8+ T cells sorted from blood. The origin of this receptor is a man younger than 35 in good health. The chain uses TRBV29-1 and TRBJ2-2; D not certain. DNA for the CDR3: TGCAGCGTTGAAAGTTGGCACCTCGCGAACACCGGGGAGCTGTTTTTT. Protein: CSVESWHLANTGELFF.